Shown below are 32 T cell receptor delta chains from a single sample sequenced in a study of γδ T cells in repeated Plasmodium falciparum infection. TCRdb re-identified clones in the multiplex PCR reads via CATT. The sample includes about 51,000 delta-chain clones, 1.5% to 2% of them seen just once. Vgamma9/Vdelta2+ and Vdelta2-negative gammadelta T cells were flow-sorted from PBMC for bulk sequencing. Sequenced: gamma-delta T cells from blood. The receptors derive from a pool of human donors (malaria-infected and uninfected, not separated).

Concerning this clone itself: The TCRdb record carries a much larger clone's protein, which differs from this DNA's translation at residue 15; a read error is the likely cause, and the protein listed here is the DNA translation. The chain has TRDV3 and TRDJ1, with 13 bases matching TRDD3. TCRdb supplies no J gene; here it was assigned by aligning the nucleotide sequence to germline. The CDR3 is 20 residues long. Germline lookup yields CDR1 TVYSNPD and CDR2 GDNSRS (reference sequence). With 3 bases clipped from V and 4 bases from J, the junction kept 23 bases outside the gene matches. CDR3: CAFSAFPRYWGIRDIDKLIF. CDR3 in DNA: TGTGCCTTCTCGGCCTTCCCTAGATACTGGGGGATACGGGACATCGATAAACTCATCTTT.

Many counts were recorded for this clone. TCRdb lists the protein of a much larger clone for this DNA, which differs at residue 3, so this is likely a read error; the protein given here is translated from the DNA itself. This chain links TRDV3 with TRDJ1; TRDD3 matches 11 bases. The CDR3 spans 14 residues. Germline V gene sequence: CDR1 TVYSNPD, CDR2 GDNSRS (reference sequence). J was trimmed by 8 bases and V by 5 bases; bases with no gene match: 13. The CDR3 bases are TGTGCCCCCTATTACTGGGGGATAGGGCCAAAACTCATCTTT. Translation gives CAPYYWGIGPKLIF.

This clone was detected only a few times. Translating this DNA gives a protein that differs at residue 16 from the TCRdb one, which belongs to a much larger clone; a read error is likely, and the protein shown is this translation. CDR3 sequence: CASGGPFLQWGPLQGADKLIF. In DNA form, the CDR3 reads TGTGCCTCCGGGGGCCCCTTCCTACAATGGGGGCCTCTACAGGGGGCCGATAAACTCATCTTT. The chain has TRDV3 and TRDJ1, with 9 positions matching TRDD2. The J gene is not listed in TCRdb, so it was assigned here from a DNA match to germline. The germline CDR1 and CDR2 sequences are TVYSNPD and GDNSRS (reference sequence). There are 21 residues in the CDR3. Unmatched junction bases numbered 30, after V lost 4 bases and J lost 3 bases.

On this clone: One base separates it from a far larger clone, so it is likely a read error. In the same sample, other DNA sequences code for this CDR3. This chain uses TRDV1 with TRDJ1, with D uncertain. This CDR3 spans 13 amino acids. Per the germline V gene, CDR1 is TSWWSYY and CDR2 is QGS. This CDR3 is CALGEFPADKLIF. The CDR3 DNA sequence: TGTGCTCTTGGGGAATTTCCGGCCGATAAACTTATCTTT.

A word on this clone: This DNA translates differently at residue 18 from the TCRdb protein, which is that of a much larger clone; a read error is likely, and the protein shown is the DNA's own translation. The chain is built from TRAV38-2/DV8 and TRDJ1; a weak D match, TRDD3 (6 bases). Since TCRdb gives no J gene, matching the DNA to germline was used here to assign it. Germline CDR1 is TSESDYY and CDR2 is QEAYKQQN. CDR3 length: 22 residues. CDR3 region: CAYRSGYVRGGGHLRYTGKLIF. The CDR3 DNA is TGTGCTTATAGAAGCGGTTACGTTCGGGGTGGGGGCCACCTACGGTACACCGGTAAACTCATCTTT.

This clone showed up many times. This sequence is one base from a far larger clone and is likely a read error. Other DNA sequences in the sample encode the same CDR3. The DNA of the CDR3 is TGCGCTCTTAGAGGAGGGGGATACCCTGGGATACTGGGGTACACCGATAAACTCATCTTT. Protein product: CALRGGGYPGILGYTDKLIF. This sequence joins TRDV1 and TRDJ1; TRDD3 aligns across 9 bases. Germline matching of the DNA provided the J gene here, since TCRdb leaves it blank. Looked up from germline, CDR1 is TSWWSYY and CDR2 is QGS. CDR3 size: 20 residues.

In this sample, this clone turned up a few times. TCRdb assigns this DNA the protein of a much larger clone, which departs from its translation at residue 7; this likely reflects a read error, and the protein shown comes from translating the DNA. The chain links TRDV1 to TRDJ1; D uncertain. The CDR3 length is 13 residues. CDR1 is TSWWSYY, CDR2 QGS, per germline. Trimming took 1 base from V and 3 from J, leaving 6 bases between them. The CDR3 is CALGEPSPDKLIF. DNA of the CDR3: TGTGCTCTTGGGGAACCCTCCCCCGATAAACTCATCTTT.

Regarding this clone: TCRdb shows a much larger clone's protein in place of this DNA's translation, and the two differ at residue 5, likely through a read error; the protein shown is translated from the DNA. This sequence joins TRDV2 and TRDJ1; TRDD3 aligns across 9 bases. TCRdb does not report a J gene; here it was assigned by matching the DNA to germline references. Per the germline V gene, CDR1 is GEAIGNYY and CDR2 is EKD. The CDR3 runs to 17 residues. Trimming took 3 bases from V and 0 from J; bases not matched to a gene: 10. The CDR3 sequence: CACDLVGLGDYTDKLIF. The CDR3, as DNA: TGTGCCTGTGACCTGGTCGGTCTGGGGGATTACACCGATAAACTCATCTTT.

This clone has a handful of counts. TCRdb's protein for this DNA is that of a much larger clone and differs from the translation at residue 18, likely a read error; the protein shown is the DNA translation. The V gene is listed as TRDV1; no J gene was called; TRDD3 reflects the table's D call only, with no check against the DNA. From germline, CDR1 is TSWWSYY and CDR2 QGS. This CDR3 has 20 residues. CDR3 DNA sequence: TGTGCTCTTGGGGACCTAAGTAGGGGGCGTTTATGGACTGGGGGATGTAGGCACATCTTT. Translating gives CALGDLSRGRLWTGGCRHIF.

This clone came up a few times. This likely came from a read error, as a far larger clone is one base away. Other DNA sequences of this sample code for an identical CDR3. V and J are TRDV3 and TRDJ1; 11 positions agree with TRDD3. Germline trimming cut 0 bases from V and 5 bases from J; bases unmatched to any gene: 17. The CDR3 spans 18 residues. The germline CDR1 and CDR2 sequences are TVYSNPD and GDNSRS (reference sequence). CDR3 bases: TGTGCCTTTAGAGCCTTCCCCTCCTACATGGGGGATACGGATAAACTCATCTTT. Amino acid sequence: CAFRAFPSYMGDTDKLIF.

This clone was counted at least ten times. CDR3 sequence reads: CALGVPVVPTWYWDTDKLIF. Written as DNA, the CDR3 is TGTGCTCTTGGGGTACCCGTGGTTCCTACCTGGTACTGGGACACCGATAAACTCATCTTT. J is TRDJ1 and V is TRDV1; D might be TRDD2 (7 bases). Trimming pared 4 bases from V and 0 bases from J, leaving 27 bases between. Germline V gene sequence: CDR1 TSWWSYY, CDR2 QGS. The CDR3 is 20 amino acids.

This clone was seen only a few times. The TCRdb protein comes from a much larger clone and disagrees with this DNA's translation at residue 8, likely due to a read error; the protein given here is derived from the DNA. The chain joins TRDV1 to TRDJ1; TRDD3 aligns across 7 bases. Matching the DNA to germline supplied the J gene, which TCRdb does not give. The length of the CDR3 is 23 residues. The V gene end was trimmed by 2 bases and the J gene end by 0 bases; junction bases not matched to a gene: 27. The V gene's germline CDR1 is TSWWSYY and CDR2 QGS. This CDR3 is CALGEKHRPYLTGDPYHTDKLIF. The CDR3, as DNA: TGTGCTCTTGGGGAAAAACACCGCCCCTACTTAACTGGGGATCCATACCACACCGATAAACTCATCTTT.

This clone occurred many times. A read error likely explains why the TCRdb protein, taken from a much larger clone, differs from this DNA's translation at residue 11; the protein shown is translated from the DNA. The chain links TRDV2 to TRDJ1, with TRDD3 identical over 13 bases. The CDR3 is 17 amino acids. With 4 bases clipped from V and 1 base from J, the junction kept 8 bases outside the gene matches. CDR1 GEAIGNYY and CDR2 EKD come from the germline V gene. The CDR3 loop reads CACEGLGDTECTDKLIF. The CDR3 DNA sequence: TGTGCCTGTGAAGGACTGGGGGATACGGAGTGCACCGATAAACTCATCTTT.

Concerning this clone itself: The translation of this DNA and the TCRdb protein of a much larger clone differ at residue 8, probably owing to a read error; the protein shown here is translated from the DNA. The genes are TRDV3 and TRDJ1, with TRDD3 identical over 12 bases. No J gene is reported in TCRdb; it was inferred here by comparing the DNA with germline. The germline V gene encodes CDR1 TVYSNPD and CDR2 GDNSRS (reference sequence). This CDR3 comprises 24 residues. V lost 1 base, J lost 8 bases, and 38 bases stayed unmatched. CDR3 residues: CAFKGGPFAGIKTPVYWGIQKLIF. CDR3 nucleotide sequence: TGTGCCTTTAAGGGGGGACCTTTCGCCGGTATAAAAACTCCCGTATACTGGGGGATACAAAAACTCATCTTT.

V and J are TRDV1 and TRDJ1; 10 bases align to TRDD3. TCRdb carries no J gene annotation; the J gene was assigned here by matching the DNA with germline. Trimming removed 0 bases from V and 0 bases from J; junction bases left unmatched: 13. This CDR3 is 20 amino acids long. CDR1 TSWWSYY and CDR2 QGS come from the germline V gene. This CDR3 is CALGELPWGISGTYTDKLIF. In DNA form, the CDR3 reads TGTGCTCTTGGGGAACTCCCCTGGGGGATATCTGGAACCTACACCGATAAACTCATCTTT.

This clone was detected ten times or more. For this DNA, TCRdb reports the protein of a much larger clone, which diverges at residue 5, most likely from a read error; the protein presented here is translated directly from the DNA. This chain connects TRAV38-2/DV8 to TRDJ1; the D gene is possibly TRDD3 (6 bases). The J gene was not available in TCRdb and was assigned here by matching the DNA to germline segments. V was clipped by 2 bases and J by 0 bases, with 23 bases between them. This CDR3 region has 19 residues. Germline-derived CDR1 and CDR2 are TSESDYY and QEAYKQQN. In DNA, the CDR3 is TGTGCTTATAGGAGGCAAACCTGGGGACTGCTACCGTACACCGATAAACTCATCTTT. This encodes CAYRRQTWGLLPYTDKLIF.

This clone was detected only a few times. TCRdb pairs this DNA with a much larger clone's protein that differs at residue 20, likely a read error; the protein shown was translated from the DNA. The chain recombines TRDV1 with TRDJ1, with 11 bases fitting TRDD3. Germline matching of the DNA provided the J gene here, since TCRdb leaves it blank. Trimming took 2 bases from V and 6 from J; bases not matched to a gene: 32. Germline CDR1 is TSWWSYY and CDR2 is QGS. This CDR3 has 24 residues. The CDR3 bases are TGTGCTCTTGGGGAAACTGCGGTTCGGAATGACCTAATCGTACTGGGGGATAATCACAATAAACTCATCTTT. This translates into CALGETAVRNDLIVLGDNHNKLIF.

This clone was picked up a small number of times. This DNA's translation differs at residue 11 from TCRdb's protein, which comes from a much larger clone; a read error is likely, and the protein shown is translated from the DNA. The J gene is TRDJ1, the V gene TRDV1; 10 bases align to TRDD3. Per germline, CDR1 TSWWSYY and CDR2 QGS. The CDR3 length is 26 residues. The V and J ends lost 1 base and 6 bases, in that order; junction bases with no gene match: 38. CDR3 in DNA: TGTGCTCTTGGGGAACCTAGGCGCATCCCGTGCTGGGGGATAATCGGGATCGGGGGGCCTCGTCATAAACTCATCTTT. Its translation: CALGEPRRIPCWGIIGIGGPRHKLIF.

This clone was counted only a few times. A read error is the likely source, as a far larger clone sits one nucleotide away. The same CDR3 also results from other DNA sequences found in this sample. The V and J genes are TRDV2 and TRDJ1; 11 bases fit TRDD3. The J gene was not available in TCRdb and was assigned here by matching the DNA to germline segments. V gave up 1 base and J gave up 2 bases; unmatched junction bases: 8. CDR1 is GEAIGNYY, CDR2 EKD, per germline. The CDR3 covers 17 residues. CDR3 protein: CACDTLGDTSYTDKLIF. DNA for the CDR3: TGTGCCTGTGACACTCTGGGGGATACTTCGTATACCGATAAACTCATCTTT.

This clone was observed a few times. TCRdb assigns this DNA the protein of a much larger clone, which departs from its translation at residue 19; this likely reflects a read error, and the protein shown comes from translating the DNA. No call exists for the J gene, whereas the V gene is TRDV1; TRDD3, as called in the table, went unchecked against the DNA. The CDR3 is made up of 21 amino acids. Germline V lookup: CDR1 TSWWSYY, CDR2 QGS. CDR3 amino acids: CALGDPLLSSWGIRGLGKPIF. CDR3 bases: TGTGCTCTTGGGGATCCTCTTCTATCCAGCTGGGGGATACGCGGTCTTGGTAAACCCATCTTT.

This clone was picked up many times. TCRdb shows a much larger clone's protein in place of this DNA's translation, and the two differ at residue 14, likely through a read error; the protein shown is translated from the DNA. V usage is TRDV1 and J usage is TRDJ1; TRDD3 matches at 8 bases. Germline CDR1 TSWWSYY, CDR2 QGS. CDR3 length equals 22 residues. CDR3 sequence (DNA): TGTGCTCTTGGGGAAAATTTTTGGTGGTGGTACTGGGGGGTAACGTACACCGATAAACTCATCTTC. Encoded protein: CALGENFWWWYWGVTYTDKLIF.

This clone was seen a few times. TCRdb attributes to this sequence the protein of a much larger clone, which differs from the DNA translation at residues 16 and 19; a read error is likely, and the protein displayed is translated from the DNA. The chain couples TRDV2 to TRDJ1, with 13 positions matching TRDD3. Germline CDR1 GEAIGNYY, CDR2 EKD. The CDR3 runs 22 residues. CDR3 sequence: CACDIITGGYGQTSQGTDQLIF. DNA of the CDR3: TGTGCCTGTGACATTATAACTGGGGGATACGGACAAACCTCACAAGGCACCGATCAACTCATCTTT.

This clone was counted only a few times. TCRdb lists the protein of a much larger clone for this DNA, which differs at residue 4, so this is likely a read error; the protein given here is translated from the DNA itself. This chain connects TRDV2 to TRDJ1; 13 bases fit TRDD3. The J gene was missing in TCRdb and was found by matching the end of the DNA to germline. In germline, CDR1 is GEAIGNYY, CDR2 EKD. The CDR3 consists of 20 residues. The CDR3 DNA sequence: TGTGCCTGTTACACCCTCCAACTGGGGGATACGGATTCGTACACCGATAAACTCATCTTT. The encoded protein is CACYTLQLGDTDSYTDKLIF.

A few counts support this clone. The protein held in TCRdb is that of a much larger clone and does not match this DNA's translation at residue 3, likely because of a read error; the protein shown is translated from the DNA. The J gene is TRDJ1, the V gene TRDV1, with D perhaps matching TRDD3 (5 bases). The J gene was not available in TCRdb and was assigned here by matching the DNA to germline segments. CDR1 is TSWWSYY and CDR2 is QGS in the germline V gene. The CDR3 contains 16 residues. The CDR3 spells CAPGHMGLAQSRGLIF. The CDR3 DNA sequence: TGTGCTCCTGGGCACATGGGTCTCGCCCAGTCGCGGGGACTCATCTTT.

Details on this clone: A far larger clone is a single base away, which makes a read error likely. Other DNA variants within this sample encode the same CDR3. Here the V gene is TRDV1, but the J gene went uncalled; the table names TRDD3, a call not compared with the DNA. CDR1 is TSWWSYY, CDR2 QGS, per germline. The CDR3 runs to 13 residues. DNA for the CDR3: TGTGCTCTTGGGGGTTATAACACCGATAAACTCATCTTC. Its translation: CALGGYNTDKLIF.

The table lists this clone with a few counts. The mismatch at residue 18 between this DNA's translation and the TCRdb protein of a much larger clone likely reflects a read error; the protein shown is translated from the DNA. The CDR3 bases are TGTGCTCTTGGGGAACTAAAGTTTCCCCAGTACTGGGGGAGAAGGAGGTACATCGATAAACTCATCTTT. Translated: CALGELKFPQYWGRRRYIDKLIF. This sequence joins TRDV1 and TRDJ1, with TRDD3 identical over 9 bases. TCRdb leaves out the J gene; it was filled in here by matching the DNA to germline. Germline V gives CDR1 TSWWSYY, CDR2 QGS. Germline trimming cut 0 bases from V and 4 bases from J; bases unmatched to any gene: 27. CDR3 length: 23 amino acids.

There are a few counts of this clone. TCRdb shows a much larger clone's protein in place of this DNA's translation, and the two differ at residue 3, likely through a read error; the protein shown is translated from the DNA. The chain couples TRDV1 to TRDJ1; 8 nucleotides align to TRDD3. Here the J gene came from matching the DNA to germline, since TCRdb omits it. This CDR3 is built from 21 residues. Per the germline V gene, CDR1 is TSWWSYY and CDR2 is QGS. CDR3 bases: TGTGCTCCTGGGAAGGTTCTACTTTGGTGGGGGATCCCTTTCTACACCGATAAACTCATCTTT. Protein product: CAPGKVLLWWGIPFYTDKLIF.

With regard to this clone: The TCRdb record carries a much larger clone's protein, which differs from this DNA's translation at residues 21 and 22; a read error is the likely cause, and the protein listed here is the DNA translation. CDR3: CASGLPRTGGFPFKWSNWWTEELIF. Written as DNA, the CDR3 is TGTGCCTCCGGCCTTCCCCGTACTGGGGGATTCCCGTTCAAATGGTCAAATTGGTGGACCGAGGAACTCATCTTT. The V call is TRDV3, the J call TRDJ1; 10 nucleotides match TRDD3. The CDR3 spans 25 residues. Losses at the gene ends were 4 bases for V and 9 bases for J; bases not matched to a gene: 47. The germline V gene has CDR1 TVYSNPD and CDR2 GDNSRS (reference sequence).

On this clone: The protein held in TCRdb is that of a much larger clone and does not match this DNA's translation at residue 14, likely because of a read error; the protein shown is translated from the DNA. The chain recombines TRDV1 with TRDJ1, with a possible D match to TRDD3 (6 bases). No J segment appears in TCRdb, so it was assigned here by matching the sequence to germline. This CDR3 has 17 amino acids. Germline CDR1 and CDR2: TSWWSYY and QGS. The CDR3 coding sequence is TGTGCTCTTGGGGAACTGCTGGGGCCATGGTACACCGATGAACTCATCTTT. Translated, it gives CALGELLGPWYTDELIF.

There are many counts of this clone. TCRdb's listed protein matches a much larger clone and diverges from this DNA's translation at residue 15, likely through a read error; the protein shown comes from the DNA. V gene TRDV3 combines with J gene TRDJ1; D possibly matches TRDD2 or TRDD3 (7 bases each). Per germline, CDR1 TVYSNPD and CDR2 GDNSRS (reference sequence). This CDR3 spans 18 amino acids. Here the CDR3 DNA reads TGTGCCTTTAAGTTTCCTACTAGGCTGGGGGCTCCCACCGATAGACTCATCTTT. This gives the protein CAFKFPTRLGAPTDRLIF.

This clone was picked up many times. The chain uses TRDV1 and TRDJ1, with TRDD3 as a possible D gene (5 bases). This CDR3 has 15 residues. The germline CDR1 and CDR2 sequences are TSWWSYY and QGS. V shed 1 base and J shed 11 bases, with 20 bases lying between them. The CDR3: CALGEQPSLGSDLIF. DNA for the CDR3: TGTGCTCTTGGGGAACAGCCCAGCCTGGGATCAGATCTCATCTTT.

This clone showed up many times. This may stem from a read error, because a much larger clone lies one nucleotide away. This sample also contains other DNA sequences that code for the same CDR3. V gene TRDV3 combines with J gene TRDJ1, with 13 nucleotides matching TRDD3. Germline V gene lookup returns CDR1 TVYSNPD and CDR2 GDNSRS (reference sequence). The CDR3 spans 22 residues. The CDR3 region is CAFIGPRPYWGIRPRYTDKLIF. The CDR3 DNA follows: TGTGCCTTTATTGGCCCTAGGCCCTACTGGGGGATACGCCCAAGGTACACCGATAAGCTCATCTTT.